This T cell receptor beta chain was recorded in a study of blood T cell repertoires in COVID-19 (dated by TCRdb to the early 2020s). Study-level background: The collaborator samples originated in the United States, Italy and Spain and spanned the acute and convalescent phases of COVID-19. The material from the prospective study consisted of cDNA or gDNA derived from T cells, B-cell-depleted T cells, or PBMCs. The dataset comprised deeply sampled blood TCRbeta repertoires from subjects exposed to, actively infected with, or recovered from COVID-19. The repertoires were released in a freely available public database meant as a resource for research on the immune response to SARS-CoV-2. Samples were obtained from the ongoing ImmuneRACE study (first 160 participants) and from about 1,300 subjects provided by 6 global collaborators. Nearly every sample came with metadata listing a de-identified subject ID, COVID-19 status, age in years and sex. Where available, HLA class I and class II types were obtained from metadata supplied by the sample provider rather than from assay-based typing. The full study reports these points: The amount of clinical and demographic metadata varied by source and participant and was provided uncurated.

Whole blood was collected in K2EDTA tubes by collaborating institutions according to the institutions' own protocols. For TCRbeta analysis, collaborators shipped samples in one of three forms: frozen whole blood, isolated PBMCs, or DNA extracted from either of those sample types. The immunoSEQ Assay, a bias-controlled multiplex PCR, was used to amplify TCRbeta CDR3 regions from genomic DNA. The study's own analysis went as follows. Nucleated cell counts per sample were estimated from amplification of reference gene primers within the assay. To quantify the absolute abundance of each unique TCRbeta CDR3 rearrangement, sequence reads were collapsed and filtered. Productive Simpson clonality was computed per sample as the square root of Simpson's diversity index over productive rearrangements. In its TCRdb copy, this immuneACCESS table keeps in-frame sequences only and misses some clones. Where compared with another copy, unresolved V genes explain less than half of these, and the others have no known cause. The D gene and trimming were derived from the DNA, and the V and J assignments and clone size from that table. The sample table shows about 100,000 clones, and around 90% are seen once. About 2% of the sample rests with the top ten.

Sequences SGHRS (CDR1) and YFSETQ (CDR2) are obtained from the germline V gene. Germline trimming: 2 bases from V, 5 bases from J; junction bases outside gene matches: 8. The CDR3 contains 16 residues, cysteine and phenylalanine counted. Just CDR3 DNA is preserved here, 48 bases in frame from base 1. Notes on this clone: Its antigen remains unidentified. Per-base quality was not reported, and no clone a single base away is much larger than it.

Sequencing was performed on peripheral blood. The clonotype was recovered from a human donor with active COVID-19. The donor label of this sample is uncertain. This chain joins TRBV5-1 to TRBJ2-3; 10 central nucleotides agree with TRBD2. The CDR3 region has the sequence CASSFISGGALDTQYF. The DNA sequence is TGCGCCAGCAGCTTCATCAGCGGGGGGGCTTTAGATACGCAGTATTTT. This CDR3, with the reference TRBV5-1 and TRBJ2-3 proteins standing in past its ends, gives the full variable domain KAGVTQTPRYLIKTRGQQVTLSCSPISGHRSVSWYQQTPGQGLQFLFEYFSETQRNKGNFPGRFSGRQFSNSRSEMNVSTLELGDSALYLCASSFISGGALDTQYFGPGTRLTVL.